Sequencing of this T cell receptor beta chain was carried out in a study of shared clonotypes between healthy human individuals (dated by TCRdb to about 2020). About the study as a whole: A few men and two women, aged 18 to 49 years, made up the cohort. To increase sequencing depth and limit assay-specific biases, TCR repertoire library preparation and sequencing were carried out by different laboratories using diverse techniques. Per donor, three plates each were used for CD4 naive and CD4 memory, two for CD8 naive, and one for CD8 memory. Between about 0.8 and 9.5 billion PBMCs per donor were obtained by leukapheresis. The study deeply sequenced blood TCR repertoires of five healthy adults to estimate repertoire size and the extent of clonotype sharing between individuals. General conclusions and limits of the study: Rarefaction of sorted-subset datasets indicated incomplete sequencing despite the large sequencing depth. Sharing across several donors was observed for approximately 5% of naive CD4, 3.5% of naive CD8, over 2% of memory CD4, and less than 0.45% of memory CD8 clonotypes. Compared with non-shared clonotypes, clonotypes shared by all four sorted-subset donors had higher generation probabilities. The small number of donors limited the genetic and exposure-history diversity represented. Sampling was restricted to blood, and TCR repertoires in tissue are likely to differ from TCR repertoires in blood. Based on pairwise subsampling, the degree of clonotype sharing among donors was expected to be affected by sequencing depth. Estimated clonotype richness was generally larger for naive than for memory subsets.

CD8 naive samples were CD45RO-negative cells positively selected for CCR7, giving a CD45RA+CCR7+ population that excluded TemRA cells. The donors were healthy, HIV-negative adults who had no recently reported acute infections or vaccinations. Every donor was a Caucasian adult residing in Nashville, Tennessee, USA. Blood was collected by leukapheresis, and PBMCs were isolated by Ficoll-Histopaque density gradient centrifugation and then cryopreserved in liquid nitrogen vapor phase. Analytical flow cytometry was used to check the purity and quantity of every magnetically sorted T cell population. Genomic DNA was isolated from each sorted fraction and quantified by UV absorbance on a Nanodrop 2000c. CDR1 and CDR2 (MNHEY, SMNVEV) derive from the germline V gene (reference sequence). The CDR3 starts with the cysteine, ends with the phenylalanine, and has 14 residues. Kept here is only the CDR3 DNA, which spans 42 bases and is read in frame from base 1. Trimming leaves V shorter by 3 bases and J shorter by 6 bases, with the junction holding 7 bases beyond the gene matches.

Regarding this clone: Its specific antigen is unknown. Qualities for individual bases were not recorded, and no much larger clone is one base off.

Using the deep immunoSEQ assay, TCR CDR3 regions were amplified from genomic DNA by multiplex PCR. For each cell subset, the extracted genomic DNA was distributed evenly across all wells of several immunoSEQ 96-well plates, and each plate served as one replicate. For sorted subsets, 200 ng of genomic DNA, equivalent to tens of thousands of T cell genomes, went into each replicate PCR. The purified libraries were quantified using a Qubit 3.0 fluorometer, sized with a Bioanalyzer 2100, and then quantified again using the KAPA Library Quantification kit. Every immunoSEQ 96-well plate was sequenced on a dedicated single-read 150-cycle Illumina NextSeq 550 flow cell. In the authors' own workflow: Because the immunoSEQ output held only junctional sequences and lacked quality scores, the filtering could not match the filtering applied to full-length reads. Sequences were annotated with PyIR, a Python wrapper for IgBLAST v1.9, using IMGT germline references to assign V/J genes and CDR3. Reads were removed for weak V/J assignments (E-value above 1e-6), missing CDR3, stop codons, out-of-frame junctions, or ambiguous translated residues. V3J clonotypes were defined as sequences sharing an identical inferred V gene, J gene, and CDR3 amino acid sequence. The percentage overlap between two repertoires was calculated by dividing the number of shared unique clonotypes by the size of the smaller repertoire. Repertoire richness was assessed with RTK rarefaction, the Chao1 estimator, and Recon v2.1 estimates of unobserved clonotypes. OLGA was used to compute generation probabilities for all TCRbeta clonotypes that the gDNA method yielded from four donors. TCRdb re-hosts the immuneACCESS table, in-frame sequences only. Its copies lack some clones; in the studies checked, an unresolved V gene accounts for under half of them, and the cause for the rest is not known. V and J calls and clone size are given by that table; D and trimming were obtained from the DNA. For this sample the table gives just over 2,000,000 clones, of which about 95% were detected only once. The ten largest clones add up to approximately 1.2% of the sample.

The chain is assembled from TRBV27 and TRBJ2-7, with TRBD1 identical over 8 junction bases. Sequenced input: naive CD8+ T cells sorted from blood. The sample's cell subset or site, from its label and the paper: CD45RA+CCR7+. The TCR comes from a man aged 18 to 35 in good health. The nucleotide sequence reads TGTGCCAGCAGTTTTGGGACAGGACACGGCGAGCAGTACTTC. This encodes CASSFGTGHGEQYF.